The T cell receptor (beta chain) described here comes from a study of regulatory and conventional T cells in RAG deficiency. Study-wide results and caveats: Omenn patients showed >75% Treg-Tconv overlap and shorter CDR3 lengths. Other subsets showed approximately 10-fold reductions, but Treg unique TCR beta sequences fell 95 to 100-fold in these patients.

As for this clone: Its antigen is not known.

Clones were read by immunoSEQ multiplex PCR, and TCRdb kept only the in-frame ones, dropping some. The sample gives fewer than 35,000 clones, about 88% of which show up once; roughly an eighth is in the top ten. The CDR3 covers 14 residues. Germline CDR1 and CDR2: MNHNS and SASEGT. Between the trimmed V and J ends, which lost 4 bases and 6 bases, there was a span of 15 bases. A further study also used this sample, focusing on regulatory T cells. According to that study: Amplification used 52 TRBV primers and 13 TRBJ primers. Skewed V and J usage and few unique V-J pairs marked patient repertoires, most in Tregs.

Sequenced: CD8+ T cells sorted from blood. The rearrangement joins TRBV6-1 to TRBJ1-1; D may be TRBD1 (6 bases). The TCR was taken from a human donor in good health. The CDR3 region is CASSAVTGLSEAFF. The CDR3 bases are TGTGCCAGCAGTGCCGTAACAGGGTTATCTGAAGCTTTCTTT.